Sequencing of this TCR beta chain was carried out in a study of blood T cells in healthy people across ages. The CDR3 consists of 16 residues. V was pared by 1 base and J by 6 bases, with 16 bases between. Germline lookup yields CDR1 LGHNA and CDR2 YSLEER. Note on this clonotype: Its antigen is undetermined.

Study-wide findings and caveats: Underestimates were what the diversity estimates from one million T cells were considered to be. Conclusively comparing naive with antigen-experienced cells was impossible with unsorted PBMCs.

RNA extraction gave at least 5.5 micrograms of total RNA per sample. A J-beta primer mix and a sample-barcoded 5' primer were used in a second PCR of about 7 to 12 cycles. TCRdb called the 5' RACE reads again in MiXCR, with one record for every CDR3 protein. Of around 1,100,000 distinct CDR3 sequences in the sample, 35% to 40% are singletons; the top ten hold under 15%. The clonotype originates from a man in his late teens or twenties in good health. This chain joins TRBV4-3 and TRBJ2-1; D call uncertain. Sequenced sample: blood. This CDR3 reads CASSQGATLDFNEQFF. In nucleotides, the CDR3 is TGCGCCAGCAGCCAAGGAGCGACCTTAGATTTCAATGAGCAGTTCTTC.